This T cell receptor (beta chain) was sequenced during a study of chemoradiotherapy in HPV16-positive cancers. About the study: Functional T-cell assays on two HPV16-positive patients' cells defined candidate HPV-specific clones and common TCR motifs. Findings of the study overall: Functional assays defining HPV-specific T cells used only a couple of HPV16-positive patients. Candidate HPV-specific clones and E7-related TCR motifs grew in tumor during treatment.

Germline CDR1 is SGHTA and CDR2 is FQGTGA. This CDR3 is 13 amino acids long. V lost 5 bases, J lost 7 bases, and 14 bases lay in between. Remarks on this clone: Its antigen remains unidentified.

Repeated repertoire sampling spanned the course of chemoradiotherapy. Using immunoSEQ multiplex PCR, the repertoire was profiled, and TCRdb retains in-frame clones only, with some absent. Of around 1,000 clones in the sample, roughly 89% were seen once. The chain carries TRBV7-3 and TRBJ1-1; possible D gene TRBD1, 5 bases. The receptor comes from a human donor with HPV-associated anogenital cancer. The starting material was tumor tissue, obtained from a patient who underwent chemoradiotherapy. This CDR3 reads CASSQGVAGEAFF. The CDR3 nucleotides read TGTGCCAGCAGCCAAGGGGTCGCGGGTGAAGCTTTCTTT.